A selection of T cell receptor beta chains follows, all from one sample in a study of cytomegalovirus exposure and HLA in healthy donors. The assay was immunoSEQ multiplex PCR, and TCRdb's table has in-frame clones only and misses some. The sample lists around 120,000 clones; about 73% were seen once. Sequenced: PBMCs. Source of these receptors: a woman aged 30 to 39 in good health and CMV-seropositive. Both conserved end residues are part of each CDR3. D genes are given only for firm matches. Size is stated for part of the rows, as once, few or many counts, or as a class when the clone is expanded.

14 few NA TRBJ2-3 TRBV4-3 CASSPQRSTDTQYF TGCGCCAGCAGCCCGCAGCGGAGCACAGATACGCAGTATTTT
19 NA TRBD1 TRBJ1-4 TRBV4-3 CASSQVGQGALATNEKLFF TGCGCCAGCAGCCAAGTAGGACAGGGAGCCCTTGCAACTAATGAAAAACTGTTTTTT
15 once TRBD2 TRBJ2-3 TRBV5-1 CASSLLNPGGDTQYF TGCGCCAGCAGCTTGTTGAACCCCGGGGGGGATACGCAGTATTTT
14 NA NA TRBJ2-4 TRBV2 CASSGRLAKNIQYF TGTGCCAGCAGCGGGAGACTAGCCAAAAACATTCAGTACTTC
13 NA NA TRBJ2-1 TRBV19 CASSSAGLYEQFF TGTGCCAGTAGTAGCGCAGGGCTTTATGAGCAGTTCTTC
15 NA NA TRBJ1-3 TRBV11-2 CASSFTDSSGNTIYF TGTGCCAGCAGCTTTACGGACAGCTCTGGAAACACCATATATTTT
14 NA NA TRBJ2-7 TRBV12-1 CASRTGEIPYEQYF TGTGCCAGCAGGACAGGGGAGATACCCTACGAGCAGTACTTT
13 NA NA TRBJ1-1 TRBV5-1 CASSPARQIEAFF TGCGCCAGCAGCCCCGCGAGGCAGATTGAAGCTTTCTTT
15 NA NA TRBJ2-7 TRBV5-4 CASSLPGAGEYEQYF TGTGCCAGCAGCCTGCCTGGGGCAGGCGAATACGAGCAGTACTTC
11 few TRBD1 TRBJ2-5 TRBV2 CAGGVKETQYF TGTGCAGGGGGCGTAAAAGAGACCCAGTACTTC
16 NA TRBD1 TRBJ1-2 TRBV7-8 CASSLAGDRPNYGYTF TGTGCCAGCAGCTTAGCGGGGGACAGACCAAACTATGGCTACACCTTC
17 NA TRBD1 TRBJ1-1 TRBV15 CATSPEGQGIWGTEAFF TGTGCCACCAGCCCAGAGGGACAGGGAATATGGGGCACTGAAGCTTTCTTT
15 few TRBD2 TRBJ2-1 TRBV5-4 CASSPAGDSYNEQFF TGTGCCAGCAGCCCAGCGGGGGACTCCTACAATGAGCAGTTCTTC
15 NA NA TRBJ2-2 TRBV7-2 CASSLSHAAAGELFF TGTGCCAGCAGCTTATCTCACGCGGCGGCCGGGGAGCTGTTTTTT
16 NA TRBD1 TRBJ2-7 TRBV5-1 CASSFRTGVPSYEQYF TGCGCCAGCAGCTTTCGGACAGGCGTCCCCTCCTACGAGCAGTACTTC
16 NA NA TRBJ1-1 TRBV7-2 CASSFRTASPSTEAFF TGTGCCAGCAGCTTCCGTACCGCCTCCCCGAGCACTGAAGCTTTCTTT
14 NA TRBD1 TRBJ1-1 TRBV5-1 CASSSAGGPPKAFF TGCGCCAGCAGCTCAGCAGGGGGCCCTCCGAAAGCTTTCTTT
17 NA TRBD2 TRBJ2-1 TRBV18 CASSPPGLAGGKGEQFF TGTGCCAGCTCACCACCGGGACTAGCGGGGGGGAAGGGTGAGCAGTTCTTC
14 NA NA TRBJ1-1 TRBV28 CASSFKGRRGEAFF TGTGCCAGCAGTTTCAAAGGGAGACGTGGTGAAGCTTTCTTT
12 NA NA TRBJ2-7 TRBV12-5 CAVQDYSYEQYF TGTGCTGTACAGGATTATTCCTACGAGCAGTACTTC
12 NA NA TRBJ2-3 TRBV7-2 CASSTAADTQYF TGTGCCAGCAGCACCGCGGCAGATACGCAGTATTTT
14 NA TRBD1 TRBJ1-6 TRBV12-5 CASGKGQGVSPLHF TGTGCTAGTGGTAAAGGACAGGGGGTTTCACCCCTCCACTTT
15 NA NA TRBJ1-5 TRBV5-1 CASSLVGAGNQPQHF TGCGCCAGCAGCTTGGTGGGGGCTGGCAATCAGCCCCAGCATTTT
16 NA TRBD1 TRBJ1-2 TRBV6-1 CASSAIGFLGGGGYTF TGTGCCAGCAGTGCGATCGGCTTTTTAGGGGGCGGGGGCTACACCTTC
15 NA NA TRBJ1-3 TRBV28 CASSRPRGAGNTIYF TGTGCCAGCAGTCGCCCCCGGGGGGCTGGAAACACCATATATTTT
13 NA TRBD2 TRBJ2-1 TRBV28 CASLRGRVGEQFF TGTGCCAGCCTCCGGGGGAGGGTAGGTGAGCAGTTCTTC
17 NA TRBD2 TRBJ2-3 TRBV5-6 CASSFNLAGGYTDTQYF TGTGCCAGCAGCTTTAATCTAGCGGGGGGATACACAGATACGCAGTATTTT
15 NA NA TRBJ1-6 TRBV27 CASSFRVGLNSPLHF TGTGCCAGCAGTTTCAGGGTGGGCCTTAATTCACCCCTCCACTTT
14 NA NA TRBJ2-1 TRBV6-1 CASSPWSQHNEQFF TGTGCCAGCTCGCCCTGGAGCCAACACAATGAGCAGTTCTTC
13 NA NA TRBJ1-6 TRBV11-2 CASSLDRDSPLHF TGTGCCAGCAGCTTAGATCGCGATTCACCCCTCCACTTT
14 NA NA TRBJ2-1 TRBV4-3 CASSQSGGDGEQFF TGCGCCAGCAGCCAATCAGGAGGAGATGGTGAGCAGTTCTTC
14 NA TRBD1 TRBJ1-2 TRBV6-5 CASRLKTGSYGYTF TGTGCCAGCAGGCTTAAGACAGGGTCCTATGGCTACACCTTC
16 few TRBD2 TRBJ2-3 TRBV7-2 CASSKTSGGAGDTQYF TGTGCCAGCAGCAAGACTAGCGGGGGGGCTGGAGATACGCAGTATTTT
16 NA TRBD1 TRBJ2-5 TRBV5-5 CASSPARGRQQETQYF TGTGCCAGCAGCCCGGCCAGGGGGCGCCAACAAGAGACCCAGTACTTC
12 NA TRBD1 TRBJ2-7 TRBV6-1 CASIRTGNEQYF TGTGCCAGCATACGGACAGGGAACGAGCAGTACTTC
11 NA TRBD2 TRBJ2-1 TRBV30 CAWSGGRGQFF TGTGCCTGGAGTGGGGGGAGGGGGCAGTTCTTC
14 NA TRBD1 TRBJ1-5 TRBV2 CASSGTGGNQPQHF TGTGCCAGCAGTGGTACAGGGGGCAATCAGCCCCAGCATTTT
15 few TRBD1 TRBJ2-3 TRBV29-1 CSVEKGQLFTDTQYF TGCAGCGTTGAAAAGGGACAGTTGTTCACAGATACGCAGTATTTT
16 NA NA TRBJ1-4 TRBV7-9 CASSFTQRQMDEKLFF TGTGCCAGCAGCTTCACACAGCGGCAGATGGATGAAAAACTGTTTTTT
13 NA TRBD2 TRBJ2-5 TRBV30 CAWRGLAGETQYF TGTGCCTGGAGGGGACTAGCCGGAGAGACCCAGTACTTC